The sequence of this T cell receptor beta chain was determined in a study of T cell repertoires in cytomegalovirus infection. V lost 4 bases and J lost 5; bases outside the gene matches: 7. Germline-derived CDR1 and CDR2 are SGDLS and YYNGEE. The CDR3 contains 14 residues. TCRdb independently ran MiXCR on the reads; one entry per CDR3 protein. The sample comprises more than 400,000 distinct CDR3 sequences, 26% of which are singletons, and around 13% rests with the top ten. The sequence was obtained from a human donor in good health (CMV status not recorded). Some clones in this sample may be carry-over from other donors' samples. The sequencing sample was made of PBMCs. The chain employs TRBV9 and TRBJ1-1; the match to TRBD1 covers 8 bases. The CDR3, as DNA: TGTGCCAGCAGCCGAGGACAGGGTGGGACTGAAGCTTTCTTT. Its translation is CASSRGQGGTEAFF.